Listed below are T cell receptor beta chains from one sample, sequenced in a study of control samples from healthy donors and cancer patients. Here immunoSEQ multiplex PCR was the method, and the copy in TCRdb shows in-frame clones only, minus some. Of 120,000 or so clones in the sample, around 86% were seen once. The sequencing input was blood. Source of these receptors: a man aged 35-49 years in good health. Each CDR3 is given with its conserved first and last residue. Fields, in order: V gene, D gene, clone size, J gene, CDR3 protein, CDR3 DNA. D genes are given only for firm matches. Where a row states a size, it is once, few, many or the class of an expanded clone; other rows omit it.

>TRBV19|TRBD2|few|TRBJ2-5
CASKSTLAGGGETQYF
TGTGCCAGCAAATCCACCCTAGCGGGGGGGGGAGAGACCCAGTACTTC
>TRBV2|.|.|TRBJ2-1
CASSEEAGPHEQFF
TGTGCCAGCAGTGAAGAAGCAGGGCCCCATGAGCAGTTCTTC
>TRBV29-1|TRBD2|.|TRBJ2-1
CSVETSGGAREQFF
TGCAGCGTTGAGACTAGCGGGGGGGCTCGGGAGCAGTTCTTC
>TRBV30|.|.|TRBJ1-6
CAWSPRPGLHLSLHF
TGTGCCTGGAGCCCCCGACCGGGACTTCATCTTTCCCTCCACTTT
>TRBV6-4|.|.|TRBJ1-1
CASSDQEYTEAFF
TGTGCCAGCAGTGACCAGGAATACACTGAAGCTTTCTTT
>TRBV7-9|.|.|TRBJ2-2
CASRSMPGITGELFF
TGTGCCAGCAGGTCAATGCCAGGGATAACCGGGGAGCTGTTTTTT
>TRBV4-3|.|.|TRBJ2-7
CASSPDRQGRYEQYF
TGCGCCAGCAGCCCCGACCGCCAGGGGCGGTACGAGCAGTACTTC
>TRBV2|.|.|TRBJ1-2
CASNSRAYGYTF
TGTGCCAGCAATTCACGAGCTTATGGCTACACCTTC
>TRBV6-6|.|.|TRBJ1-2
CASGQLTNYGYTF
TGTGCCAGCGGACAGTTGACTAACTATGGCTACACCTTC
>TRBV7-9|.|.|TRBJ1-2
CASNNRAGIGYTF
TGTGCCAGCAACAACCGGGCCGGGATTGGCTACACCTTC
>TRBV14|TRBD1|.|TRBJ2-7
CASSRTGKSYEQYF
TGTGCCAGCAGCCGGACAGGGAAATCCTACGAGCAGTACTTC
>TRBV11-3|.|.|TRBJ1-1
CASSPQQNTEAFF
TGTGCCAGCAGCCCCCAACAGAACACTGAAGCTTTCTTT
>TRBV7-3|.|.|TRBJ1-6
CASSLSGGRVNSPLHF
TGTGCCAGCAGCTTAAGCGGGGGAAGGGTCAATTCACCCCTCCACTTT
>TRBV30|.|.|TRBJ1-1
CAWSVPGRRNTEAFF
TGTGCCTGGAGTGTTCCGGGCAGACGGAACACTGAAGCTTTCTTT
>TRBV27|TRBD1|.|TRBJ1-2
CASRRGQDGYTF
TGTGCCAGCAGGCGGGGACAGGATGGCTACACCTTC
>TRBV6-6|.|.|TRBJ1-3
CASSTGQIGNTIYF
TGTGCCAGCAGTACCGGACAAATTGGAAACACCATATATTTT
>TRBV15|.|.|TRBJ2-2
CATSTRSGTGELFF
TGTGCCACCAGCACCCGGTCCGGCACCGGGGAGCTGTTTTTT
>TRBV3-1/TRBV3-2|TRBD1|few|TRBJ1-5
CASSEGTGAYSNQPQHF
TGTGCCAGCAGCGAAGGGACAGGAGCTTATAGCAATCAGCCCCAGCATTTT
>TRBV19|TRBD1|.|TRBJ2-7
CASSIAGTGVREQYF
TGTGCCAGTAGTATAGCCGGGACAGGGGTGCGCGAGCAGTACTTC
>TRBV11-3|.|.|TRBJ2-3
CASSGRGGYTDTQYF
TGTGCCAGCAGCGGTAGGGGGGGGTACACAGATACGCAGTATTTT
>TRBV11-3|.|.|TRBJ2-7
CASSLDQQTYEQYF
TGTGCCAGCAGCTTAGATCAACAGACCTACGAGCAGTACTTC
>TRBV6-4|TRBD1|.|TRBJ2-7
CASSDGGGQGGAGTYEQYF
TGTGCCAGCAGTGACGGGGGGGGACAGGGAGGAGCGGGGACCTACGAGCAGTACTTC
>TRBV5-1|.|.|TRBJ1-4
CASSIGGSANEKLFF
TGCGCCAGCAGCATCGGGGGGTCGGCTAATGAAAAACTGTTTTTT
>TRBV7-2|TRBD1|.|TRBJ2-5
CASSSTGGGETQYF
TGTGCCAGCAGCTCGACAGGGGGCGGAGAGACCCAGTACTTC
>TRBV5-1|TRBD1|few|TRBJ1-1
CASSSGQGEAFF
TGCGCCAGCAGCTCTGGACAGGGTGAAGCTTTCTTT